This T cell receptor (beta chain) was captured in a study of OX40 agonist ivuxolimab in advanced cancers. At the level of the study: Patients in dose escalation had liver, melanoma, kidney or head and neck cancers. Whole-study findings and limits: Relative to CD4+, CD8+ T cells held more expanded clones on average.

The table came from immunoSEQ multiplex PCR; TCRdb's copy has only in-frame clones and leaves some out. The repertoire holds about 80,000 clones, with around 94% as singletons. This CDR3 is built from 20 residues. The germline V and J ends were trimmed by 1 base and 0 bases, with 23 bases remaining between them. Germline CDR1 is SGHTA and CDR2 is FQGTGA. Concerning this clone itself: Its antigen is as yet unknown.

Enrollment shut out patients with autoimmune disease history or systemic immunosuppression. Sequenced here: CD4+ or CD8+ T cells sorted from blood, sampled in a trial of the OX40 agonist ivuxolimab. The chain couples TRBV7-3 to TRBJ2-3; a weak D match, TRBD2 (6 bases). The origin of this receptor is an adult with an advanced solid tumor such as melanoma, head and neck, liver or kidney cancer. CDR3 coding DNA: TGTGCCAGCAGCTTAAACGTTTGGGGTAGCGGAGTTGCTAGCACAGATACGCAGTATTTT. Translation gives CASSLNVWGSGVASTDTQYF.